The clone carrying this TCR beta chain was detected only a few times. The sample is drawn from a study of blood T cell repertoires in COVID-19. Overall study: The cDNA or gDNA used as material had been derived from T cells, B-cell-depleted T cells, or PBMCs.

Germline V gives CDR1 MNHNY, CDR2 SVGAGI (reference sequence). The ends were cut back, 3 bases at V and 6 bases at J, with 11 bases in the middle. The CDR3 loop spans 14 amino acids. Profiled with immunoSEQ multiplex PCR; TCRdb holds only in-frame clones, not every one. The repertoire has 130,000 or so clones, almost 85% of them found once; the top ten carry more than 1.3%. The chain links TRBV6-6 to TRBJ2-2; no definite D call. The sequencing input was peripheral blood. The TCR was taken from a man aged 55-75 years with acute or convalescent COVID-19. The CDR3 spells CASSYENGPGELFF. DNA of the CDR3: TGTGCCAGCAGTTATGAGAACGGTCCCGGGGAGCTGTTTTTT.